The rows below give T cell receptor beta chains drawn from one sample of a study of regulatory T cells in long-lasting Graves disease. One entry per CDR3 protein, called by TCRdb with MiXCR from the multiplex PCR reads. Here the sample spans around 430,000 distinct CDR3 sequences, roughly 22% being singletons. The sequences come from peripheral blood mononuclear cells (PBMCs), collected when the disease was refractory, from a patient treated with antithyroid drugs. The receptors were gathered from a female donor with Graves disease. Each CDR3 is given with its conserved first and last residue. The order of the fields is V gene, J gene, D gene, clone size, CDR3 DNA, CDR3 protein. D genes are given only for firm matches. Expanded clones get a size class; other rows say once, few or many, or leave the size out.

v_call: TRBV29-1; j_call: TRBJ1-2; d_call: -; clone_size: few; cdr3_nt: TGCAGCGTTGCCCCAGGGGTGAGCAACTATGGCTACACCTTC; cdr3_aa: CSVAPGVSNYGYTF
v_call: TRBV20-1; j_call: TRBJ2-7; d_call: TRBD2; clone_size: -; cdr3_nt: TGCAGTGCCTGGACTAGCGGGACCACATCCTACGAGCAGTACTTC; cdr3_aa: CSAWTSGTTSYEQYF
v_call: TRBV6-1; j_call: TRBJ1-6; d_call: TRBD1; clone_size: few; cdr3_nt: TGTGCCAGCACCGTTAAGGGACAGAATTATAATTCACCCCTCCACTTT; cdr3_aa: CASTVKGQNYNSPLHF
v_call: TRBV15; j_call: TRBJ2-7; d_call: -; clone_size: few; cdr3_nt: TGTGCCACCGCAAGGGACCTCGGGACCTACGAGCAGTACTTC; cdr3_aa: CATARDLGTYEQYF
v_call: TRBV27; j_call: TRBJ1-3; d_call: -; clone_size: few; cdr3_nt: TGTGCCAGCAGCCCTGCCCTCTCTGGAAACACCATATATTTT; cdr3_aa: CASSPALSGNTIYF
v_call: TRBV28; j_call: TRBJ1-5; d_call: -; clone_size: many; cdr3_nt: TGTGCCAGCAGAAGGACAGTGATAAATCAGCCCCAGCATTTT; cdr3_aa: CASRRTVINQPQHF
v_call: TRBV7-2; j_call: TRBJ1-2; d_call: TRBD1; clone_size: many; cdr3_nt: TGTGCCAGCAGCTCCCAGGGGGGCGCTGGCTATGGCTACACCTTC; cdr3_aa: CASSSQGGAGYGYTF
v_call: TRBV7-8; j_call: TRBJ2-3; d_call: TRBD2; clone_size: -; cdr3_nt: TGTGTCAGCAGCGCAGCCTTTAGCGGGAGCACAGATACGCAGTATTTT; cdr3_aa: CVSSAAFSGSTDTQYF
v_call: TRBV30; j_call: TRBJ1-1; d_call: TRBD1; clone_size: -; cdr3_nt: TGTGCCTGTAACGAGAACAGGGGCACTGAAGCTTTCTTT; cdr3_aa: CACNENRGTEAFF
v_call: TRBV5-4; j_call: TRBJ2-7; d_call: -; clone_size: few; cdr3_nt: TGTGCCAGCAGCTTACCATTAAACAACGAGCAGTACTTC; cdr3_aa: CASSLPLNNEQYF